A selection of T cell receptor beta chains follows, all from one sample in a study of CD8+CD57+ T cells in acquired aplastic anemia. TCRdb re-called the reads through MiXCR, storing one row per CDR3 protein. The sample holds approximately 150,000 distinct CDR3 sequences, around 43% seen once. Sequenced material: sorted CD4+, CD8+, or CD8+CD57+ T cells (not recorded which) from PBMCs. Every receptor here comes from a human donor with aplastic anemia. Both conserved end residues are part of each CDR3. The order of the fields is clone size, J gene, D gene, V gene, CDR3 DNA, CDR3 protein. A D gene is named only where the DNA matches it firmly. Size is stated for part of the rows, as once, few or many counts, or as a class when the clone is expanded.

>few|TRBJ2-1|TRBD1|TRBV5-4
TGTGCCAGCAGCTTGGCCTTGAGACAGGGGCCCCATGAGCAGTTCTTC
CASSLALRQGPHEQFF
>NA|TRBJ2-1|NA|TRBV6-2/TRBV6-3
TGTGCCAGCAGTACATACAATGAGCAGTTCTTC
CASSTYNEQFF
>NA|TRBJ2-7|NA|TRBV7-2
TGTGCCAGCAGCTTTGGGGACGCAGCCTACGAGCAGTACTTC
CASSFGDAAYEQYF
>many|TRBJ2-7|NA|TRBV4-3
TGCGCCAGCAGCCAAGAGCAAGGGACCTACGAGCAGTACTTC
CASSQEQGTYEQYF
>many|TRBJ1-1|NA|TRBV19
TGTGCCAGTAGTCCAGACATAGGGAACACTGAAGCTTTCTTT
CASSPDIGNTEAFF
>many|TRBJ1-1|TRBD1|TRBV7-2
TGTGCCAGCAGCATTACCGGGACAGGGAAGACTGAAGCTTTCTTT
CASSITGTGKTEAFF
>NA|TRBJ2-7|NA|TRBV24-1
TGTGCCACCAGTGATAGACAATACGAGCAGTACTTC
CATSDRQYEQYF
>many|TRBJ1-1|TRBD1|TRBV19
TGTGCCAGTAGTATCGGAAACAGGGGCACTGAAGCTTTCTTT
CASSIGNRGTEAFF
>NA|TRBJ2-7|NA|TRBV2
TGTGCCAGCAGTGGGGGGTCCGAGCAGTACTTC
CASSGGSEQYF
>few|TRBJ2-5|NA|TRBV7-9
TGTGCCAGCAGACTGGGCGGCGAGACCCAGTACTTC
CASRLGGETQYF
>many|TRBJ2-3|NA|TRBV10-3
TGTGCCATCAGCTCGACAGGTAGCACAGATACGCAGTATTTT
CAISSTGSTDTQYF
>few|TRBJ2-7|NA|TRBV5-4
TGTGTCAGCAGCTTGGGGCAAGGGGCTTCAAGCTCCTACGAGCAGTACTTC
CVSSLGQGASSSYEQYF
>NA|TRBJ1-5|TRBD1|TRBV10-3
TGTGCCATCAGCAAACCCGGGACAGGGGGCGGACAGCCCCAGCATTTT
CAISKPGTGGGQPQHF
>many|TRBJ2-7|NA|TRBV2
TGTGCCAGCAGTGGGACATTTAGTAGCCACGAGCAGTACTTC
CASSGTFSSHEQYF
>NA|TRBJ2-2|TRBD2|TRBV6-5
TGTGCCAGCAGTTATATCAGCGGGACTCGCACCGGGGAGCTGTTTTTT
CASSYISGTRTGELFF
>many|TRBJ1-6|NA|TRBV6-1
TGTGCCAGCAGTGAAGTTGGGGGAAGCTCCTATAATTCACCCCTCCACTTT
CASSEVGGSSYNSPLHF
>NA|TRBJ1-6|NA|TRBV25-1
TGTGCCAGCAGCGACGGGGGTAGCGGTTCACCCCTCCACTTT
CASSDGGSGSPLHF
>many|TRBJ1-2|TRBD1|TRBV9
TGTGCCAGCACCCTAACAGCCGGGACAGGGGAAGGCTACACCTTC
CASTLTAGTGEGYTF
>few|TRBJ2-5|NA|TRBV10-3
TGTGCCAGCAGTGTGGCAGGGGGGAGAGAGACCCAGTACTTC
CASSVAGGRETQYF
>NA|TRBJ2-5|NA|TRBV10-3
TGTGCCATCGGCGGGACAGCCGGAGAGACCCAGTACTTC
CAIGGTAGETQYF
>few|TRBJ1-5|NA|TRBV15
TGTGCCACCAGCCGATCACCCCGGCATGAGGGCAATCAGCCCCAGCATTTT
CATSRSPRHEGNQPQHF
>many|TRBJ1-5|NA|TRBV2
TGTGCCAGCAGTGAAACCCGGGCCAGCAATCAGCCCCAGCATTTT
CASSETRASNQPQHF
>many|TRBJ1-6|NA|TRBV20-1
TGCAGTGCTAGAGCAGGTTCTGGGTCACCCCTCCACTTT
CSARAGSGSPLHF
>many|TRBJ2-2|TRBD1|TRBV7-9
TGTGCCAGCAGCTTATCGGGACAGGGGTACGGGGAGCTGTTTTTT
CASSLSGQGYGELFF
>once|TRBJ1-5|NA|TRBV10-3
TGTGCCATCAGTGAGTCTAACAGTTTT
CAISESNSF
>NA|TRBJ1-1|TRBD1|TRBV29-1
TGCAGCGTTGGACAGGGGAGGAACACTGAAGCTTTCTTT
CSVGQGRNTEAFF
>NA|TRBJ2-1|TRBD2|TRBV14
TGTGCCAGCAGCCAAGTTCAGGGACTAGCGGGATGGTCCAATGAGCAGTTCTTC
CASSQVQGLAGWSNEQFF
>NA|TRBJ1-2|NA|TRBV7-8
TGTGCCAGCAGCAAAAGCCGGGAGTATGGCTACACCTTC
CASSKSREYGYTF
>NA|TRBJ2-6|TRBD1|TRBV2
TGTGCCAGGGGACAGGGGGTAGATGGGGCCAACGTCCTGACTTTC
CARGQGVDGANVLTF
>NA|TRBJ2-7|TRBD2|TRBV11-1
TGTGCCAGCAGCTTCTCGGCGGGGGGACGCTACGAGCAGTACTTC
CASSFSAGGRYEQYF
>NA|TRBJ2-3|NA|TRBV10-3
TGTGCCATCAGTGACGGATACACAGATACGCAGTATTTT
CAISDGYTDTQYF
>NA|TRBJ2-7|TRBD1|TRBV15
TGTGCCACCAGCGGGACAGGGCGTGCGGGCGAGCAGTACTTC
CATSGTGRAGEQYF
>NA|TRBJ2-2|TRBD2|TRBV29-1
TGCAGCGCCCGGAAGGGACTAGCGCGGGACACCGGGGAGCTGTTTTTT
CSARKGLARDTGELFF
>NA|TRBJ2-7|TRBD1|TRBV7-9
TGTGCCAGCAGCCTGGGACAGGGAAGACTCAACGAGCAGTACTTC
CASSLGQGRLNEQYF
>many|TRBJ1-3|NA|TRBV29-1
TGCAGCGCCGCATTTTCTGGAAACACCATATATTTT
CSAAFSGNTIYF
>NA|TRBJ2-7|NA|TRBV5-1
TGCGCCAGCGGGGCGGGCCCCGAGCAGTACTTC
CASGAGPEQYF
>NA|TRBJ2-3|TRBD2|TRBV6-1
TGTGCCAGCACTGAACGGGGGGGCACGGATACGCAGTATTTT
CASTERGGTDTQYF
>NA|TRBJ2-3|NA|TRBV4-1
TGCGCCAGCAGCCAAAACCAGGATACGCAGTATTTT
CASSQNQDTQYF
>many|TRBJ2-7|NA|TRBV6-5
TGTGCCAGCAGTTACGTACGGGGAGGATACTACGAGCAGTACTTC
CASSYVRGGYYEQYF
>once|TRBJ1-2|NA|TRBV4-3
TGCGCCAGCAGCCCTGAGGCGGATTATGGCTACACCTTC
CASSPEADYGYTF
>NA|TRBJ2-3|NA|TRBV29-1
TGCAGCGTTGATGATACGCAGTATTTT
CSVDDTQYF
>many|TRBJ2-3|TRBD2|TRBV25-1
TGTGCCAGCAGTGAATACGGACTAGCAGATACGCAGTATTTT
CASSEYGLADTQYF
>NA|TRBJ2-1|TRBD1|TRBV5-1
TGCGCCAGCAGCGGGGGGACAGGGAATTATAATGAGCAGTTCTTC
CASSGGTGNYNEQFF
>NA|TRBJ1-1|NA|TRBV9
TGTGCCAGCAGCGTAGGCCGGGACGACATGAACACTGAAGCTTTCTTT
CASSVGRDDMNTEAFF
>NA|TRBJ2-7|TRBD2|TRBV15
TGTGCCACCAGTAAAGCGGGAGGCTCGGGTGAGCAGTACTTC
CATSKAGGSGEQYF
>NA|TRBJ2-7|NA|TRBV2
TGTGCCAGCAGAGTCAGACAGAGTGGGGCCTACGAGCAGTACTTC
CASRVRQSGAYEQYF
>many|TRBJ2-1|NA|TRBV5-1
TGCGCCAGCAGCTTGGAACTGGGACCCCCGAGGGGTAATGAGCAGTTCTTC
CASSLELGPPRGNEQFF
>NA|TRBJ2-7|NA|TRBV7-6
TGTGCCAGCAGCGGTAGGAGGGGCGGCGAGCAGTACTTC
CASSGRRGGEQYF
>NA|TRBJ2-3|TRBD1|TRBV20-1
TGCAGTGCTAGGGACAGGGTTACAGATACGCAGTATTTT
CSARDRVTDTQYF
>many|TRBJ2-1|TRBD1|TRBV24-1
TGTGCCACCAGTGATGCCCCGGGACAGGGGGTCTGGAGGGAGCAGTTCTTC
CATSDAPGQGVWREQFF
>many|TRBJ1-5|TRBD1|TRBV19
TGTGCCGCTAAGGGGGCAGGGAGATATGATCAGCCCCAGCATTTT
CAAKGAGRYDQPQHF
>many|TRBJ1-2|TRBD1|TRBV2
TGTGCCAGCAGATCCGGGACAGGGGACGGCTACACCTTC
CASRSGTGDGYTF
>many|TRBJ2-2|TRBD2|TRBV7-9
TGTGCCAGCAGCTTTATAGCGGGGATGGGAACCGGGGAGCTGTTTTTT
CASSFIAGMGTGELFF
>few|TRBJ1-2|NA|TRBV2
TGTGCCAGCAGGGAGATTGATGGCTACACCTTC
CASREIDGYTF
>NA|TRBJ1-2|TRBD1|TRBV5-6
TGTGCCAGCAGCTCGACAGGGTATGTGGGCTACACCTTC
CASSSTGYVGYTF